This T cell receptor (beta chain) appears in the sequencing data of a study of T cells in Graves' hyperthyroidism and ophthalmopathy. Across the study: The blood sample was taken at first diagnosis, before treatment began.

RNA transcripts served as the template for amplifying TCR beta CDR3 regions. Researchers ran a first-round RT-PCR on the TCR CDR3 using the HTBI primer set. Each CDR3 protein is one row after TCRdb ran MiXCR on the multiplex PCR reads. The sample includes about 760,000 distinct CDR3 sequences, 35% of them seen just once. Of note for this clonotype: A single base separates this from a much larger clone, so it may be a read error.

The sample was blood. The receptor was isolated from a woman between 40 and 55 years old with Graves' hyperthyroidism.

The CDR3: CASSLGRGATGNTIYF. CDR3 in DNA: TGTGCCAGCAGCCTTGGACGGGGGGCTACTGGAAACACCATATATTTT. This sequence joins TRBV7-2 and TRBJ1-3; D is perhaps TRBD1 (6 bases). This CDR3 has 16 residues. V was trimmed by 5 bases and J by 2 bases, leaving 16 bases between them. Germline CDR1 is SGHTA and CDR2 is FQGNSA. Together with reference TRBV7-2 and TRBJ1-3, the CDR3 gives the full variable domain: GAGVSQSPSNKVTEKGKDVELRCDPISGHTALYWYRQSLGQGLEFLIYFQGNSAPDKSGLPSDRFSAERTGGSVSTLTIQRTQQEDSAVYLCASSLGRGATGNTIYFGEGSWLTVV.